The rows below give T cell receptor beta chains drawn from one sample of a study of cytomegalovirus exposure and HLA in healthy donors. TCRdb's copy holds only in-frame clones and misses some; the assay was immunoSEQ multiplex PCR. The data contain approximately 190,000 clones, around 83% of them singletons. Material: PBMCs. These receptors all come from a woman in her late teens or twenties in good health and CMV-seronegative. The CDR3 runs from the conserved cysteine through the conserved F or W. A D gene is named only where the DNA matches it firmly. Size is omitted from some rows. Given values are once, few, many or a class for expanded clones.

D,V,size,J,CDR3,DNA
NA,TRBV4-1,NA,TRBJ2-1,CASSQDFGTRPNNEQFF,TGCGCCAGCAGCCAAGACTTCGGAACTAGGCCCAATAATGAGCAGTTCTTC
TRBD1,TRBV5-1,NA,TRBJ2-7,CAAGTGDYEQYF,TGCGCCGCGGGGACAGGGGACTACGAGCAGTACTTC
TRBD2,TRBV10-3,NA,TRBJ2-1,CAISEAGAYYNEQFF,TGTGCCATCAGTGAAGCGGGGGCCTACTACAATGAGCAGTTCTTC
NA,TRBV6-5,NA,TRBJ2-5,CASREPGLSLETQYF,TGTGCCAGCAGAGAACCGGGACTGTCTTTAGAGACCCAGTACTTC
NA,TRBV19,NA,TRBJ2-1,CASSPSWLEQFF,TGTGCCAGTAGTCCCTCCTGGCTTGAGCAGTTCTTC
NA,TRBV11-2,NA,TRBJ2-5,CASSRQETQYF,TGTGCCAGCAGCCGTCAAGAGACCCAGTACTTC
TRBD1,TRBV5-8,once,TRBJ1-3,CASSYRRDSSGNTIYF,TGTGCCAGCAGCTATCGACGGGACAGCTCTGGAAACACCATATATTTT
NA,TRBV2,NA,TRBJ2-3,CASSSRAGPTDTQYF,TGTGCCAGCAGCTCTCGGGCGGGACCCACAGATACGCAGTATTTT
NA,TRBV28,NA,TRBJ2-3,CASIEGTSTDTQYF,TGTGCCAGCATCGAGGGGACTAGCACAGATACGCAGTATTTT
TRBD2,TRBV27,NA,TRBJ2-7,CASSPTEPGGSEQYF,TGTGCCAGCAGTCCTACTGAACCGGGGGGGTCCGAGCAGTACTTC
NA,TRBV4-1,NA,TRBJ1-1,CASSQDLQGIAFF,TGCGCCAGCAGCCAAGATCTTCAGGGTATCGCTTTCTTT
NA,TRBV7-9,NA,TRBJ2-7,CASIGGDYEQYF,TGTGCCAGCATCGGGGGAGACTACGAGCAGTACTTC
NA,TRBV7-2,few,TRBJ1-1,CASSFSSGEETEAFF,TGTGCCAGCAGCTTCAGTAGCGGCGAAGAGACTGAAGCTTTCTTT
NA,TRBV28,NA,TRBJ2-5,CASSLGGSGAIQETQYF,TGTGCCAGCAGTTTAGGGGGGTCGGGAGCGATTCAAGAGACCCAGTACTTC
NA,TRBV18,NA,TRBJ1-1,CASSPGELNTEAFF,TGTGCCAGCTCACCCGGAGAATTGAACACTGAAGCTTTCTTT
NA,TRBV6-1,once,TRBJ2-7,CASSEVDPGEQYF,TGTGCCAGCAGTGAGGTGGACCCGGGAGAGCAGTACTTC
NA,TRBV13,NA,TRBJ2-1,CASSSPGERNEQFF,TGTGCCAGCAGCTCCCCAGGGGAGAGGAATGAGCAGTTCTTC
NA,TRBV7-8,NA,TRBJ2-3,CASSLESMLIADTQYF,TGTGCCAGCAGCTTAGAGTCTATGTTGATTGCAGATACGCAGTATTTT
NA,TRBV12-2,NA,TRBJ1-1,CASRSSTEAFF,TGTGCAAGTCGCTCGAGCACTGAAGCTTTCTTT
NA,TRBV7-2,NA,TRBJ2-1,CASSLSPSSYNEQFF,TGTGCCAGCAGCTTAAGCCCTAGCTCCTACAATGAGCAGTTCTTC
NA,TRBV6-5,NA,TRBJ2-7,CASSYGGARVYEQYF,TGTGCCAGCAGTTATGGGGGGGCGCGTGTTTACGAGCAGTACTTC
TRBD1,TRBV7-2,NA,TRBJ2-2,CASSRRQGYTGELFF,TGTGCCAGCAGCCGAAGACAGGGTTACACCGGGGAGCTGTTTTTT
NA,TRBV6-1,NA,TRBJ1-2,CASSEEVGLGGYTF,TGTGCCAGCAGTGAAGAGGTGGGGCTGGGAGGCTACACCTTC
NA,TRBV20-1,NA,TRBJ1-4,CSAGEKLFF,TGCAGTGCGGGCGAAAAACTGTTTTTT
TRBD1,TRBV27,NA,TRBJ1-1,CASSLSDRAYNTEAFF,TGTGCCAGCAGTTTATCGGACAGGGCTTACAACACTGAAGCTTTCTTT
TRBD2,TRBV18,NA,TRBJ2-7,CASSKDPGREAFYEQYF,TGTGCCAGCTCAAAAGACCCGGGGCGGGAGGCATTCTACGAGCAGTACTTC
NA,TRBV6-5,few,TRBJ1-1,CASSYQGLNTEAFF,TGTGCCAGCAGTTACCAGGGCTTGAACACTGAAGCTTTCTTT
NA,TRBV28,once,TRBJ1-2,CASSGNPAGVKGGGYTF,TGTGCCAGCAGTGGTAACCCGGCCGGGGTTAAGGGAGGTGGCTACACCTTC
TRBD2,TRBV18,NA,TRBJ2-3,CASSPRLAFPRDTQYF,TGTGCCAGCTCACCCCGACTAGCGTTCCCCCGGGATACGCAGTATTTT
NA,TRBV25-1,NA,TRBJ2-7,CASSSRDTSYEQYF,TGTGCCAGCAGCTCCCGGGACACCTCCTACGAGCAGTACTTC
TRBD2,TRBV29-1,NA,TRBJ2-2,CSAPSGNTGELFF,TGCAGCGCCCCTAGCGGGAACACCGGGGAGCTGTTTTTT
TRBD1,TRBV9,NA,TRBJ1-1,CASSPPDRGHSEAFF,TGTGCCAGCAGCCCTCCGGACAGGGGGCACTCTGAAGCTTTCTTT
TRBD1,TRBV4-1,NA,TRBJ1-1,CASSQAGTVVTEAFF,TGCGCCAGCAGCCAAGCCGGGACAGTTGTGACTGAAGCTTTCTTT
NA,TRBV25-1,NA,TRBJ1-2,CASSAGSEPVNYGYTF,TGTGCCAGCAGTGCGGGGTCAGAACCGGTGAACTATGGCTACACCTTC
TRBD2,TRBV28,NA,TRBJ2-5,CASTLGGGWGQETQYF,TGTGCCAGCACCCTGGGGGGGGGATGGGGTCAAGAGACCCAGTACTTC
NA,TRBV18,NA,TRBJ2-2,CASSPQTGDNTGELFF,TGTGCCAGCTCACCTCAGACAGGAGATAACACCGGGGAGCTGTTTTTT
NA,TRBV27,NA,TRBJ2-7,CASIKEGEQYF,TGTGCCAGCATCAAGGAGGGCGAGCAGTACTTC
NA,TRBV7-6,NA,TRBJ1-6,CASSLDDSSYNSPLHF,TGTGCCAGCAGCTTAGATGACAGCTCCTATAATTCACCCCTCCACTTT
TRBD2,TRBV7-3,NA,TRBJ2-2,CASSPGLARGGELFF,TGTGCCAGCTCCCCCGGACTAGCGAGGGGCGGGGAGCTGTTTTTT
TRBD1,TRBV5-6,NA,TRBJ2-7,CASSVGPGQGFYEQYF,TGTGCCAGCAGCGTAGGTCCGGGACAGGGGTTCTACGAGCAGTACTTC
TRBD1,TRBV9,NA,TRBJ2-7,CASSETGDDEQYF,TGTGCCAGCAGCGAGACAGGGGACGACGAGCAGTACTTC
TRBD2,TRBV5-1,NA,TRBJ2-1,CASSPAGLAYNEQFF,TGCGCCAGCAGCCCCGCGGGACTAGCTTACAATGAGCAGTTCTTC
TRBD1,TRBV18,NA,TRBJ1-2,CASSPGQEGYGYTF,TGTGCCAGCTCACCAGGACAGGAAGGCTATGGCTACACCTTC
NA,TRBV11-2,once,TRBJ2-7,CASSLDHRGTSYEQYF,TGTGCCAGCAGCTTAGATCACCGCGGCACCTCCTACGAGCAGTACTTC
NA,TRBV6-6,NA,TRBJ2-3,CASSYPDSSYTDTQYF,TGTGCCAGCAGTTACCCTGACTCCTCCTACACAGATACGCAGTATTTT
NA,TRBV7-9,NA,TRBJ2-5,CASSLESSQETQYF,TGTGCCAGCAGCTTAGAGTCCAGCCAAGAGACCCAGTACTTC
NA,TRBV5-1,once,TRBJ2-3,CASSLPTGSTDTQYF,TGCGCCAGCAGCTTGCCCACCGGGAGCACAGATACGCAGTATTTT
NA,TRBV7-6,NA,TRBJ1-1,CASSPPGRADTEAFF,TGTGCCAGCAGCCCTCCGGGCAGGGCGGACACTGAAGCTTTCTTT
NA,TRBV10-2,NA,TRBJ1-5,CASSMTVNQPQHF,TGCGCCAGCAGTATGACAGTCAATCAGCCCCAGCATTTT
NA,TRBV5-1,few,TRBJ2-5,CASSFGGMETQYF,TGCGCCAGCAGCTTTGGCGGGATGGAGACCCAGTACTTC
TRBD2,TRBV9,NA,TRBJ2-3,CASTPQTSGGLGTQYF,TGTGCCAGCACCCCTCAGACTAGCGGGGGTTTGGGTACGCAGTATTTT
TRBD1,TRBV19,NA,TRBJ2-1,CASSISQGVYNEQFF,TGTGCCAGTAGTATTTCGCAGGGGGTGTACAATGAGCAGTTCTTC
TRBD2,TRBV6-6,few,TRBJ2-5,CASSFSGKETQYF,TGTGCCAGCAGTTTTAGCGGGAAAGAGACCCAGTACTTC
TRBD1,TRBV27,NA,TRBJ2-7,CASSFPGGGLYF,TGTGCCAGCAGTTTCCCAGGGGGTGGGCTCTACTTC